This T cell receptor beta chain is drawn from a study of T cells in Graves' hyperthyroidism and ophthalmopathy. In making diagnoses, clinical symptoms, serum thyroxine and TRAb, thyroid ultrasound and orbital computed tomography were all used. This CDR3 is 17 amino acids long. CDR1 and CDR2 (germline): MDHEN, SYDVKM. Germline trimming cut 4 bases from V and 2 bases from J; bases unmatched to any gene: 10. Template material for amplifying TCR beta CDR3 regions consisted of RNA transcripts. TCR CDR3 regions were first amplified by RT-PCR with HTBI primers. TCRdb re-derived calls from the multiplex PCR reads in MiXCR, one entry per CDR3 protein. The table lists about 620,000 distinct CDR3 sequences, about 16% of them singletons. At least ten counts were recorded for this clonotype.

The gene calls are TRBV28 and TRBJ2-2, with 7 bases lining up with TRBD2. This TCR was recovered from a woman aged 30 to 39 with Graves' hyperthyroidism. The source material was blood. The CDR3 is CASSWVAGVVNTGELFF. In DNA form, the CDR3 reads TGTGCCAGCAGTTGGGTGGCGGGAGTAGTTAACACCGGGGAGCTGTTTTTT.